The text below deals with one T cell receptor (beta chain). Its antigen remains unknown. This CDR3 contains 17 residues. Germline values: CDR1 LGHNA, CDR2 YSLEER. This specimen comes from a study of CXCR3-negative and CXCR3-positive naive CD8 T cells. Findings and caveats of the study: CXCR3-negative and CXCR3-positive naive cells shared comparable TRBV-TRBJ usage, but memory cells did not. Memory CD8+ cells showed much lower diversity, while both naive subsets displayed comparably high diversity. Greater hydrophobicity was found in TRB CDR3s of CXCR3-positive naive cells than of CXCR3-negative naive cells.

Libraries of TRB cDNA were made by 5' RACE and carried UMIs. TCRdb re-called the 5' RACE reads; one entry per CDR3 protein, DNA not given. This listing includes around 140,000 distinct CDR3 sequences. This TCR derives from a human donor in good health. Some clones in this sample may be carry-over from other donors' samples. The specimen sequenced was naive CXCR3+ CD8+ T cells from blood. Subset defined: CD45RO-CCR7+CD27+CD95- naive CD8+ T cells expressing CXCR3 (TNR3+). The V and J genes are TRBV4-3 and TRBJ2-5; the D call from TCRdb, TRBD2, cannot be confirmed without DNA. CDR3 amino acids: CASSQDPPGTSSETQYF.